The 22 T cell receptor beta chains reported below all come from one sample, sequenced in a study of T cell responses to AZD1222 COVID-19 vaccine. The protocol was immunoSEQ multiplex PCR, while the TCRdb copy is restricted to in-frame clones and leaves out a portion. The repertoire holds some 92,000 clones, with approximately 90% as singletons. This material consisted of peripheral blood, taken on day 0 of AZD1222 vaccination. Every receptor here comes from an adult in good health.

The chain recombines TRBV7-9 with TRBJ2-1; 9 nucleotides align to TRBD1. Germline values: CDR1 SEHNR, CDR2 FQNEAQ (reference sequence). With 5 bases clipped from V and 7 bases from J, the junction kept 9 bases outside the gene matches. The CDR3 consists of 15 residues. DNA of the CDR3: TGTGCCAGCAGCCTGGGACAGGGCATGCGAAATGAGCAGTTCTTC. The encoded protein is CASSLGQGMRNEQFF.

V gene TRBV9 combines with J gene TRBJ1-5, with 7 bases lining up with TRBD1. V lost 6 bases, J lost 3 bases, and 6 bases stayed unmatched. Germline V gene lookup returns CDR1 SGDLS and CDR2 YYNGEE. The CDR3 runs 14 residues. DNA of the CDR3: TGTGCCAGCAACCAAGGACAGGTCAATCAGCCCCAGCATTTT. Protein product: CASNQGQVNQPQHF.

This chain links TRBV7-9 with TRBJ2-7, with 11 bases matching TRBD2. V lost 5 bases to trimming and J lost 1 base; unmatched junction nucleotides: 4. CDR3 length equals 15 residues. CDR1 and CDR2 from the germline V gene are SEHNR and FQNEAQ (reference sequence). The CDR3 here is CASSPRTSGSYEQYF. CDR3 in DNA: TGTGCCAGCAGCCCACGGACTAGCGGGTCCTACGAGCAGTACTTC.

This chain uses TRBV6-6 with TRBJ1-1; 9 positions agree with TRBD1. This CDR3 has 15 residues. Germline lookup yields CDR1 MNHNY and CDR2 SVGAGI (reference sequence). The V and J ends lost 5 bases and 3 bases, in that order; junction bases with no gene match: 7. The CDR3 region is CASSLGQGWYTEAFF. The CDR3 nucleotides are TGTGCCAGCAGTCTCGGACAGGGGTGGTACACTGAAGCTTTCTTT.

The genes are TRBV21-1 and TRBJ1-5; TRBD1, as called in the table, went unchecked against the DNA. TRBV21-1 is assigned pseudogene status. The CDR3 is 18 amino acids. The CDR3 sequence is CASSKDRDYRGSNQPQHF. The CDR3 nucleotides read TGTGCCAGCAGCAAAGATAGAGACTACAGGGGTAGCAATCAGCCCCAGCATTTT.

The chain employs TRBV10-3 and TRBJ1-1; 11 bases line up with TRBD1. Germline loops: CDR1 ENHRY, CDR2 SYGVKD. V trimming: 5 bases; J trimming: 7 bases; junction bases outside the gene matches: 9. CDR3 length: 15 amino acids. Here the CDR3 reads CAISSPDRGLDEAFF. CDR3 nucleotides: TGTGCCATCAGTAGCCCGGACAGGGGGCTTGATGAAGCTTTCTTT.

The chain carries TRBV3-1 (or the pseudogene TRBV3-2) and TRBJ2-7, with D possibly called TRBD1 or TRBD2 (5 bases each). Germline values: CDR1 LGHDT, CDR2 YNNKEL (reference sequence). The V and J ends lost 1 base and 3 bases respectively, with 10 bases between them. CDR3 length: 14 amino acids. The CDR3 nucleotides are TGTGCCAGCAGCCAAGGGGGACGGGACTACGAGCAGTACTTC. It translates to CASSQGGRDYEQYF.

The chain combines TRBV21-1 with TRBJ2-4; TRBD1, as called in the table, went unchecked against the DNA. TRBV21-1 is a recognized pseudogene. This CDR3 is 21 amino acids long. The CDR3: CASSSLRGLTGKRQIENIQYF. The CDR3 DNA is TGTGCCAGCAGCTCCCTGAGGGGGTTGACAGGGAAGAGGCAAATTGAAAACATTCAGTACTTC.

This rearrangement joins TRBV19 to TRBJ1-2; TRBD1 might be the D (6 bases). The CDR3 sequence is 16 residues long. Trimming removed 2 bases at V and 8 bases at J, with 21 bases between. Germline CDR1 is LNHDA and CDR2 is SQIVND (reference sequence). The CDR3 protein is CASSIPRRGGLYGYTF. CDR3 nucleotides: TGTGCCAGTAGTATACCTCGCCGGGGGGGGCTCTACGGCTACACCTTC.

The J gene is TRBJ2-1, the V gene TRBV30, with TRBD2 identical over 10 bases. The J segment lost 7 bases and the V segment lost 0 bases, leaving 6 bases of the junction unmatched. Germline assignment: CDR1 GTSNPN and CDR2 SVGIG (reference sequence). The CDR3 runs 15 residues. The CDR3 loop is CAWSVRLAGENEQFF. The CDR3 nucleotides are TGTGCCTGGAGTGTACGGCTAGCGGGGGAAAATGAGCAGTTCTTC.

The CDR3 DNA sequence: TGTGCCTGGAGTCGCGGTAGCTCCTATAATTCACCCCTCCACTTT. This translates into CAWSRGSSYNSPLHF. This chain uses TRBV30 with TRBJ1-6; no definite D call. Trimming removed 2 bases at V and 0 bases at J, with 8 bases between. CDR1 GTSNPN and CDR2 SVGIG come from the germline V gene (reference sequence). CDR3 length: 15 residues.

The V gene is TRBV28, the J gene TRBJ1-6; 7 positions match TRBD1. The V and J ends lost 7 bases and 9 bases, in that order; junction bases with no gene match: 12. The CDR3 spans 15 residues. Germline values: CDR1 MDHEN, CDR2 SYDVKM. CDR3 coding DNA: TGTGCCAGCAATCTACACCGACAGGGAACTTCACCCCTCCACTTT. Its protein is CASNLHRQGTSPLHF.

The V gene is TRBV15, the J gene TRBJ1-5; TRBD1 matches 8 bases. From germline, CDR1 is LNHNV and CDR2 YYDKDF (reference sequence). This CDR3 region has 16 residues. The V segment lost 5 bases and the J segment 3 bases; nucleotides outside the gene matches: 9. The chain's CDR3 is CATSGSGTGYNQPQHF. The CDR3 DNA reads as TGTGCCACCAGCGGGTCGGGGACAGGTTACAATCAGCCCCAGCATTTT.

V and J are TRBV30 and TRBJ1-2; 7 bases align to TRBD1. CDR1 is GTSNPN and CDR2 is SVGIG in the germline V gene (reference sequence). V gave up 2 bases and J gave up 7 bases; unmatched junction bases: 10. CDR3 length: 14 amino acids. CDR3 in amino acids: CAWSRDKGALGYTF. The CDR3 DNA sequence: TGTGCCTGGAGTCGCGATAAGGGGGCGCTTGGCTACACCTTC.

This clone came up once. This sequence joins TRBV23-1 and TRBJ1-4; no firm D call. TRBV23-1 is an open reading frame, and its role is uncertain. CDR3 length: 19 amino acids. Trimming took off 1 base at V and 4 bases at J, with 22 bases between the two ends. The CDR3 here is CASSQFLSGVPGNNEKLFF. The CDR3 nucleotides read TGCGCCAGCAGTCAATTTCTGTCTGGGGTACCCGGGAATAATGAAAAACTGTTTTTT.

The rearrangement links TRBV28 to TRBJ2-3; TRBD1 aligns across 8 bases. Germline-derived CDR1 and CDR2 are MDHEN and SYDVKM. There are 15 residues in the CDR3. The ends lost 3 bases at V and 6 bases at J; junction bases unmatched: 8. CDR3 residues: CASSFRAGGRDTQYF. Here the CDR3 DNA reads TGTGCCAGCAGTTTTCGGGCAGGGGGCCGGGATACGCAGTATTTT. The whole variable domain, filled in from reference TRBV28 and TRBJ2-3, reads DVKVTQSSRYLVKRTGEKVFLECVQDMDHENMFWYRQDPGLGLRLIYFSYDVKMKEKGDIPEGYSVSREKKERFSLILESASTNQTSMYLCASSFRAGGRDTQYFGPGTRLTVL.

This chain connects TRBV9 to TRBJ1-3; D remains unclear. The CDR3 sequence is 15 residues long. The germline V gene encodes CDR1 SGDLS and CDR2 YYNGEE. V gave up 3 bases and J gave up 2 bases, with 12 bases separating them. CDR3 sequence: CASSDRGFAGNTIYF. The CDR3 region has the DNA TGTGCCAGCAGCGATAGAGGCTTCGCTGGAAACACCATATATTTT. The variable domain in full, completed from reference TRBV9 and TRBJ1-3, reads DSGVTQTPKHLITATGQRVTLRCSPRSGDLSVYWYQQSLDQGLQFLIQYYNGEERAKGNILERFSAQQFPDLHSELNLSSLELGDSALYFCASSDRGFAGNTIYFGEGSWLTVV.

The chain couples TRBV7-9 to TRBJ1-1, with D maybe TRBD1 (5 bases). Germline V gene lookup returns CDR1 SEHNR and CDR2 FQNEAQ (reference sequence). Between the trimmed V and J ends, which lost 1 base and 4 bases, there was a span of 7 bases. This CDR3 is 13 amino acids long. CDR3 nucleotides: TGTGCCAGCAGCTTAGTAGGGACCACTGAAGCTTTCTTT. Its protein product is CASSLVGTTEAFF.

The rearrangement joins TRBV28 to TRBJ1-5; 7 positions agree with TRBD1. The CDR3 consists of 14 residues. Germline V gene data show CDR1 as MDHEN and CDR2 as SYDVKM. Trimming removed 6 bases from V and 2 bases from J; junction bases left unmatched: 4. CDR3 residues: CASRPGQGNQPQHF. For the CDR3, the DNA is TGTGCCAGCAGGCCAGGACAGGGCAATCAGCCCCAGCATTTT.

V gene TRBV5-4 combines with J gene TRBJ2-1; no clear D. The CDR3 is made up of 14 amino acids. CDR1 is SGHNT, CDR2 YYREEE, per germline (reference sequence). V shed 4 bases and J shed 4 bases, with 12 bases lying between them. CDR3 bases: TGTGCCAGCAGCCAGCTGCTAGGGTACAATGAGCAGTTCTTC. Translating gives CASSQLLGYNEQFF. The whole variable domain, remainder taken from reference TRBV5-4 and TRBJ2-1, is ETGVTQSPTHLIKTRGQQVTLRCSSQSGHNTVSWYQQALGQGPQFIFQYYREEENGRGNFPPRFSGLQFPNYSSELNVNALELDDSALYLCASSQLLGYNEQFFGPGTRLTVL.

The rearrangement uses TRBV28 and TRBJ2-2, with 7 bases fitting TRBD1. The CDR3 contains 19 residues. Trimming at V came to 6 bases and at J to 4 bases, leaving 20 bases not matched to a gene. Germline CDR1 MDHEN, CDR2 SYDVKM. The CDR3 reads CASRGIGGQALRSTGELFF. The CDR3 DNA is TGTGCCAGCAGGGGGATAGGAGGACAGGCCCTGAGGTCCACCGGGGAGCTGTTTTTT.

The V call is TRBV30, the J call TRBJ1-2; a weak D match, TRBD1 (6 bases). This CDR3 has 15 amino acids. Between the trimmed V and J ends, which lost 0 bases and 5 bases, there was a span of 16 bases. Germline lookup yields CDR1 GTSNPN and CDR2 SVGIG (reference sequence). The CDR3 reads CAWSVFAAGVYGYTF. The CDR3 nucleotides are TGTGCCTGGAGTGTATTCGCGGCAGGGGTGTATGGCTACACCTTC.